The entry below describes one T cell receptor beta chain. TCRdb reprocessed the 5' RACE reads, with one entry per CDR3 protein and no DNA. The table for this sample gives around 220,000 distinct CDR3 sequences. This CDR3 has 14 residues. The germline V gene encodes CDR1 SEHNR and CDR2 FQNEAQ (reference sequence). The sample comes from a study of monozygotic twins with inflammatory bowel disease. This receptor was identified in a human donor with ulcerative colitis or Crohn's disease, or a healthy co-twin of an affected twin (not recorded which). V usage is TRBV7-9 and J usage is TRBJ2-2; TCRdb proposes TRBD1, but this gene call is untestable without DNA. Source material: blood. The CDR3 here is CASSPFDRTGELFF.